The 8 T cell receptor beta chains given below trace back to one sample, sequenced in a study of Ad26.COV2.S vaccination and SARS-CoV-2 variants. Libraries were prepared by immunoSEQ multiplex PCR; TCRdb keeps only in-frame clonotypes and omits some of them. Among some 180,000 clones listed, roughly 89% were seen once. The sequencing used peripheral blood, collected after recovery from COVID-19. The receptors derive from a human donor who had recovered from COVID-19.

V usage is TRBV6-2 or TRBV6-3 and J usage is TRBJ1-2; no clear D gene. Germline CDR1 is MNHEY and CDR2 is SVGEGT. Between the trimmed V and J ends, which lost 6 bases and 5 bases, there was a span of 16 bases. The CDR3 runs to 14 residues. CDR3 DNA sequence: TGTGCCAGCAGCCTGGACGGAGTCTCTTATGGCTACACCTTC. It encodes CASSLDGVSYGYTF.

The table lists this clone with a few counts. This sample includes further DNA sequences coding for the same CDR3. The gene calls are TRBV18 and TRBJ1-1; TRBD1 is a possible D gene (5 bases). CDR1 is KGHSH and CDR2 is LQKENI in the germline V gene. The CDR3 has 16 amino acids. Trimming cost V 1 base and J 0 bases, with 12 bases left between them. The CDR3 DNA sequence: TGTGCCAGCTCACCACAGGGTTCGGGGGTGAACACTGAAGCTTTCTTT. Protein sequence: CASSPQGSGVNTEAFF.

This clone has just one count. The CDR3 loop reads CASTPGTGSYNEQFF. The CDR3 DNA sequence: TGTGCCAGTACACCGGGGACAGGGTCCTACAATGAGCAGTTCTTC. The chain has TRBV19 and TRBJ2-1; 9 bases match TRBD1. Germline V gives CDR1 LNHDA, CDR2 SQIVND (reference sequence). J lost 1 base, V lost 7 bases, and 5 bases had no gene match. This CDR3 comprises 15 residues. The whole variable domain, filled in from reference TRBV19 and TRBJ2-1, reads DGGITQSPKYLFRKEGQNVTLSCEQNLNHDAMYWYRQDPGQGLRLIYYSQIVNDFQKGDIAEGYSVSREKKESFPLTVTSAQKNPTAFYLCASTPGTGSYNEQFFGPGTRLTVL.

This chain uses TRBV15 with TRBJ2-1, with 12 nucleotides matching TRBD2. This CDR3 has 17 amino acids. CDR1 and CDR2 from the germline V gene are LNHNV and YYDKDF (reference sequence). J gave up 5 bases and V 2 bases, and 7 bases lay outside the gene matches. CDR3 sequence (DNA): TGTGCCACCAGCAGACGCAGGACTAGCGGGGCCCACAATGAGCAGTTCTTC. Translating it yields CATSRRRTSGAHNEQFF.

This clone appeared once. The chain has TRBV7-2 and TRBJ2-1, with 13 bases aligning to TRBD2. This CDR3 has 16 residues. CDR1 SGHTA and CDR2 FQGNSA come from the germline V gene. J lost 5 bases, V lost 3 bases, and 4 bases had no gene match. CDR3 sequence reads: CASSLLLAGGNNEQFF. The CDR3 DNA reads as TGTGCCAGCAGCTTGTTACTAGCGGGAGGGAACAATGAGCAGTTCTTC.

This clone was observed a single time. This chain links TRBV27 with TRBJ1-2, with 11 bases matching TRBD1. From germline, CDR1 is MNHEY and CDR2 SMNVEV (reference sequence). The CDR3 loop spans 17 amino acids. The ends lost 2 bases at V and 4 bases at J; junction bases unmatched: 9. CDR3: CASSLGLGTGGSYGYTF. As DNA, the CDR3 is TGTGCCAGCAGTTTAGGTCTTGGGACAGGGGGTAGCTATGGCTACACCTTC.

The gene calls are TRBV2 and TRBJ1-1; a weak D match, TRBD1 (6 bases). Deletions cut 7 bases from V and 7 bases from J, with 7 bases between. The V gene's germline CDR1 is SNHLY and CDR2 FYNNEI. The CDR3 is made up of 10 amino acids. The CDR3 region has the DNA TGTGCCAGCAAGGGGGATGAAGCTTTCTTT. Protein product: CASKGDEAFF.

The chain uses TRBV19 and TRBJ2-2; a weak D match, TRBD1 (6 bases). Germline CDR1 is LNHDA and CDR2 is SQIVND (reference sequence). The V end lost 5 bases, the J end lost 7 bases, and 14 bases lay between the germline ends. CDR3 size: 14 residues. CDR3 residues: CASSVGGEIGELFF. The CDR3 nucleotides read TGTGCCAGTAGTGTAGGGGGTGAGATCGGGGAGCTGTTTTTT.